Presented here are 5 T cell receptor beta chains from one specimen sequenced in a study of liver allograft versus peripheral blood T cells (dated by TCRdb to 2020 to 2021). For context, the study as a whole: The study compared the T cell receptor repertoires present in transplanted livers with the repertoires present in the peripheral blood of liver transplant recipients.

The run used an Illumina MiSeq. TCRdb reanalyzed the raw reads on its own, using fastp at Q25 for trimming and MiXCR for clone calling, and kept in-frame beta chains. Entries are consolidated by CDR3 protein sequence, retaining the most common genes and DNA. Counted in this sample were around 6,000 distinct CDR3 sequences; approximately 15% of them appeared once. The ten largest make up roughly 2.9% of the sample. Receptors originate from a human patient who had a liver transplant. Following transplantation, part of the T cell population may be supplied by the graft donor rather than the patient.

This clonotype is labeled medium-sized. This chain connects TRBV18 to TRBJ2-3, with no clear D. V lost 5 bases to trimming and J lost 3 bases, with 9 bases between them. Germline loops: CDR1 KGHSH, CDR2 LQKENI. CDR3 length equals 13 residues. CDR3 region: CASSESGTDTQYF. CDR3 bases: TGTGCCAGCTCAGAATCCGGGACAGATACGCAGTATTTT.

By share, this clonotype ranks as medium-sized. The CDR3 spells CASSLGTATNEKLFF. CDR3 coding DNA: TGTGCCAGCAGTTTGGGGACAGCAACTAATGAAAAACTGTTTTTT. The chain couples TRBV28 to TRBJ1-4; 7 bases match TRBD1. Germline trimming cut 3 bases from V and 0 bases from J; bases unmatched to any gene: 1. This CDR3 spans 15 amino acids. Germline V gene data show CDR1 as MDHEN and CDR2 as SYDVKM.

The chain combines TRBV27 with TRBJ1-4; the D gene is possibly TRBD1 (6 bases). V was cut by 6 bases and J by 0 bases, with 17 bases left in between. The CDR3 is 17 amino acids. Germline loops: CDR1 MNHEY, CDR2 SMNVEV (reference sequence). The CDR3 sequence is CASRGTMGGPTNEKLFF. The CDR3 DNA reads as TGTGCCAGCAGAGGTACTATGGGGGGCCCAACTAATGAAAAACTGTTTTTT.

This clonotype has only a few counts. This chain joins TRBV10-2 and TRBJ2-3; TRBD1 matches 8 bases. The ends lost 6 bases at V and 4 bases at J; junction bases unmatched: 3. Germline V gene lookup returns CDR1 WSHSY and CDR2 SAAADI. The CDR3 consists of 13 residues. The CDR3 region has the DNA TGCGCCAGCAGCGGGACAGGCGCAGATACGCAGTATTTT. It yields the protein CASSGTGADTQYF.

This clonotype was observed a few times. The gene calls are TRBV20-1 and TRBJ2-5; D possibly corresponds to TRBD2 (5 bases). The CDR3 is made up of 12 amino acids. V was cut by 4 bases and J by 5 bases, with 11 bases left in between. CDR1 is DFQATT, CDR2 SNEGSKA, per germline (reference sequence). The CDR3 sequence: CSANRGVETQYF. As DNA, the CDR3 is TGCAGTGCTAATCGGGGAGTGGAGACCCAGTACTTC.